This TCR beta chain was profiled in a study of blood T cell repertoires in COVID-19 (dated by TCRdb to 2018 to 2021). Context from the whole study: The collaborator samples originated in the United States, Italy and Spain and spanned the acute and convalescent phases of COVID-19. The prospective study material was composed of cDNA or gDNA derived from T cells, B-cell-depleted T cells, or PBMCs. Deeply sampled blood TCRbeta repertoires from subjects exposed to, actively infected with, or recovered from COVID-19 were included in the dataset. The repertoires were made available in a free public database intended to serve as a resource for research on the immune response to SARS-CoV-2. Samples came from the ongoing ImmuneRACE study (first 160 participants) plus 1,254 subjects from 6 global collaborators. Sample metadata almost always included a de-identified subject ID, COVID-19 status, age in years and sex. Where available, HLA class I and class II types were taken from metadata supplied by the sample provider and were not determined by assay-based typing. On the study overall, not on this receptor specifically: How much clinical and demographic metadata was included differed by source and by participant, and the metadata was provided uncurated.

Enrolling through a virtual design, the prospective study's participants ranged in age from roughly 18 to 90 years and lived across 24 United States geographic areas. In the prospective study, participants were assigned to cohorts based on the clinical history participants reported in a screening survey and a study questionnaire. Recovered participants in ImmuneRACE Cohort 3 were defined as having two consecutive negative NP/OP PCR tests, clearance from a healthcare professional, or resolution of symptoms. In the prospective study, whole blood, serum and a nasopharyngeal or oropharyngeal swab were collected from each participant by mobile phlebotomists. Prospective study participants could optionally give additional blood draws and questionnaires over an approximately 2-month period. Before DNA extraction, prospective study blood samples were shipped either frozen or at room temperature. V is shortened by 0 bases, J by 2 bases, and the region joining them spans 13 bases. CDR1 KGHSH and CDR2 LQKENI are derived from the germline V gene. Counted from cysteine to phenylalanine, this CDR3 has 16 amino acids. Solely the CDR3 DNA is kept, with 48 bases framed from the first base.

The immunoSEQ Assay, a bias-controlled multiplex PCR, was used to amplify TCRbeta CDR3 regions from genomic DNA. Turning to the authors' computational methods: The number of nucleated cells in each sample was estimated by amplification of reference gene primers within the assay. Sequence reads were collapsed and filtered to measure the absolute abundance of every unique TCRbeta CDR3 rearrangement. Productive Simpson clonality was computed per sample as the square root of Simpson's diversity index over productive rearrangements. The clones in this table, taken by TCRdb from immuneACCESS, are in-frame only. Not every clone is retained; where verified, under half of the shortfall comes from an unresolved V gene, and the cause of the rest is unknown. V, J and clone size reflect that table, while D and trimming were determined from the DNA. In this sample the table shows 110,000 to 150,000 clones, over 65% of which occur a single time. The ten biggest clones cover around 5.5% of the sample.

A word on this clone: No antigen is known for it. There are no base qualities to consult, and no much larger clone falls within one base.

The sequence joins TRBV18 to TRBJ1-1, with a tentative D gene TRBD1 over 5 matching bases. The source is a woman aged 50 to 60 who had recovered from COVID-19. The material sequenced was PBMCs or T cells enriched from blood (not recorded which). The DNA reads as follows: TGTGCCAGCTCACCACCCAGCAGGGTGCGAAACACTGAAGCTTTCTTT. Translated, it gives CASSPPSRVRNTEAFF.